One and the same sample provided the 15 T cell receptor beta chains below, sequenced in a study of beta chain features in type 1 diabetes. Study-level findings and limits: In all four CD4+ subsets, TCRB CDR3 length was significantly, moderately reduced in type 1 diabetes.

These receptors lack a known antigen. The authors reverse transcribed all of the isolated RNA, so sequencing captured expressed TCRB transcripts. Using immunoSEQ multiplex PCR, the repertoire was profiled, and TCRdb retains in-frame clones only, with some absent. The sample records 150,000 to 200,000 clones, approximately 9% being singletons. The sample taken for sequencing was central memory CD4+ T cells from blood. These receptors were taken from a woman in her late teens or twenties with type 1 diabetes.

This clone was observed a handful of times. The chain's CDR3 is CASSLEGATTGELFF. The CDR3 DNA reads as TGCGCCAGCAGCTTGGAGGGGGCGACCACCGGGGAGCTGTTTTTT. The J gene is TRBJ2-2, the V gene TRBV5-1; TRBD1 agrees at 7 bases. CDR1 is SGHRS and CDR2 is YFSETQ in the germline V gene. CDR3 size: 15 residues. The junction had 3 bases not matched to a gene; V was cut back by 0 bases and J by 4 bases.

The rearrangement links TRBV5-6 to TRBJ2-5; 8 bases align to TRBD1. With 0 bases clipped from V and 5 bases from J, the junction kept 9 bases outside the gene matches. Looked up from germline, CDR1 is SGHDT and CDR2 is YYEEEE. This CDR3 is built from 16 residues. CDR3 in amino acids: CASSLAGQGAGETQYF. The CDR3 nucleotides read TGTGCCAGCAGCTTGGCCGGGCAGGGGGCGGGGGAGACCCAGTACTTC.

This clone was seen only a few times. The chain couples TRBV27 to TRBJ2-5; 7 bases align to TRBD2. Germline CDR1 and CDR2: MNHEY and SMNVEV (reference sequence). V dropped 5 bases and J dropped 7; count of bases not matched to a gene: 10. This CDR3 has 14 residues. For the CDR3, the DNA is TGTGCCAGCAGTCCCCTGACTAGCTCGGGGACCCAGTACTTC. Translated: CASSPLTSSGTQYF.

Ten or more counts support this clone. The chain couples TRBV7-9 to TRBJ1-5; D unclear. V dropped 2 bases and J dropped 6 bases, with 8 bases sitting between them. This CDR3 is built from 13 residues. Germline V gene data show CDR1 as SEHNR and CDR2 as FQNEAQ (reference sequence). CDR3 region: CASSLSGSQPQHF. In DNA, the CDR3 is TGTGCCAGCAGCTTAAGTGGGAGTCAGCCCCAGCATTTT.

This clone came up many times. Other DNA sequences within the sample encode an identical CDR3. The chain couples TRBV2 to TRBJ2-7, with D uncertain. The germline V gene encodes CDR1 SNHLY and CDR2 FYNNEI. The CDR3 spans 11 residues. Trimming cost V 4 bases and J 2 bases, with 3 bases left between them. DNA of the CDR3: TGTGCCAGCAGTGTTACCTACGAGCAGTACTTC. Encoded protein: CASSVTYEQYF.

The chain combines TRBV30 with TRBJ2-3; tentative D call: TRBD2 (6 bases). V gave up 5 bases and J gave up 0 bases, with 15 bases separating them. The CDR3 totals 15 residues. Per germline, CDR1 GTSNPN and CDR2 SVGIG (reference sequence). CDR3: CAWGRISGSTDTQYF. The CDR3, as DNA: TGTGCCTGGGGGCGCATTAGCGGTAGCACAGATACGCAGTATTTT.

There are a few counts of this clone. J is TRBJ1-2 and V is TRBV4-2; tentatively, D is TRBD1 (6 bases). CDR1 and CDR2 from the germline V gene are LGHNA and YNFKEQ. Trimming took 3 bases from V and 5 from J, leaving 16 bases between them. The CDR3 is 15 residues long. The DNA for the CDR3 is TGTGCCAGCAGCCAGGCCGTAACAGGGCAATATGGCTACACCTTC. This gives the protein CASSQAVTGQYGYTF.

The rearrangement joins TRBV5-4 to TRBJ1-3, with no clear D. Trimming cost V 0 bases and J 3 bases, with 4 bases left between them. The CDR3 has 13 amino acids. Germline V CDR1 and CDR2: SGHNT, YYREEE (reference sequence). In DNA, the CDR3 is TGTGCCAGCAGCTTGGGACATGGAAACACCATATATTTT. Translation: CASSLGHGNTIYF.

The CDR3 reads CASSLDLVSPDTQYF. DNA for the CDR3: TGCGCCAGCAGCTTGGATCTAGTATCTCCAGATACGCAGTATTTT. The V gene is TRBV5-1, the J gene TRBJ2-3; D is unclear. V lost 0 bases to trimming and J lost 4 bases, with 12 bases between them. Germline V gene lookup returns CDR1 SGHRS and CDR2 YFSETQ. The CDR3 loop spans 15 amino acids.

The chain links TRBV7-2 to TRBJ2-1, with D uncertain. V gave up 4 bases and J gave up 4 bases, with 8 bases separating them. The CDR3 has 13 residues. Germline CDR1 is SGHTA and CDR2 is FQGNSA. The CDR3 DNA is TGTGCCAGCAGCTACGACAAGTACAATGAGCAGTTCTTC. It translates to CASSYDKYNEQFF.

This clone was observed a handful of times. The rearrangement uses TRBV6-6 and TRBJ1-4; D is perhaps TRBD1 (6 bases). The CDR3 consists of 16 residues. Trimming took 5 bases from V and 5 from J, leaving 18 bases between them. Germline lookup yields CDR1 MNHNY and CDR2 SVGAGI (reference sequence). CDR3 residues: CASSHVGRGQNEKLFF. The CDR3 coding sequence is TGTGCCAGCAGTCACGTCGGGCGGGGGCAGAATGAAAAACTGTTTTTT.

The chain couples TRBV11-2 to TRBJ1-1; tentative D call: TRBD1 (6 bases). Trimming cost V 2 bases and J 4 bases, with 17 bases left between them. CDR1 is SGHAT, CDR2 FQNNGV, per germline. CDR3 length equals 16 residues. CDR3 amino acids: CASSLYGPAGATEAFF. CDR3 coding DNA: TGTGCCAGCAGCTTATACGGGCCTGCGGGGGCCACTGAAGCTTTCTTT. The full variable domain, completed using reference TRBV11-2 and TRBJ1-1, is EAGVAQSPRYKIIEKRQSVAFWCNPISGHATLYWYQQILGQGPKLLIQFQNNGVVDDSQLPKDRFSAERLKGVDSTLKIQPAKLEDSAVYLCASSLYGPAGATEAFFGQGTRLTVV.

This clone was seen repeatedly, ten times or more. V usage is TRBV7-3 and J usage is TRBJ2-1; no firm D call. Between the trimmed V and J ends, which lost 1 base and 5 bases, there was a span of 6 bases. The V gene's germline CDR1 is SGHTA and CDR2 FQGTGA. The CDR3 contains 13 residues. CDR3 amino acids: CASSLMSDNEQFF. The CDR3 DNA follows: TGTGCCAGCAGCTTAATGTCCGACAATGAGCAGTTCTTC.

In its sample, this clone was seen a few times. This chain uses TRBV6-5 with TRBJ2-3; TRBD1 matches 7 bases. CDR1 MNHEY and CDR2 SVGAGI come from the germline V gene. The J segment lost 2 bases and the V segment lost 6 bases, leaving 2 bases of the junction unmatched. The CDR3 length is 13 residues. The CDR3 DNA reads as TGTGCCAGCAGAGGACAGGTCACAGATACGCAGTATTTT. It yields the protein CASRGQVTDTQYF.

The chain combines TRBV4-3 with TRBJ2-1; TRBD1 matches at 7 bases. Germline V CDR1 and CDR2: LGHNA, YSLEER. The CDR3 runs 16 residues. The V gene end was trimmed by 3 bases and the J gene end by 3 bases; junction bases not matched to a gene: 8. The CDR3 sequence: CASSHADRANYNEQFF. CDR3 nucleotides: TGCGCCAGCAGCCATGCAGACAGGGCGAACTACAATGAGCAGTTCTTC.